Listed here is a single TCR beta chain. There are a few counts of this clone. Its antigen is not yet known. Base qualities were left out, and no much larger clone turns up one base away. The sample is drawn from a study of blood T cell repertoires in COVID-19 (TCRdb year 2020). With respect to the entire study: Samples from collaborators originated in the United States, Italy and Spain and spanned both the acute and convalescent phases of COVID-19. The repertoires were made available in a free public database intended to serve as a resource for research on the immune response to SARS-CoV-2. Sample metadata almost always included a de-identified subject ID, COVID-19 status, age in years and sex. Deeply sampled blood TCRbeta repertoires from subjects exposed to, actively infected with, or recovered from COVID-19 were included in the dataset. Where available, HLA class I and class II types were taken from metadata supplied by the sample provider and were not determined by assay-based typing. Samples were obtained from the ongoing ImmuneRACE study (first 160 participants) and from some 1,300 subjects provided by 6 global collaborators. The material from the prospective study consisted of cDNA or gDNA derived from T cells, B-cell-depleted T cells, or PBMCs.

The immunoSEQ Assay, a bias-controlled multiplex PCR, was used to amplify TCRbeta CDR3 regions from genomic DNA. Per the source publication's procedure: The number of nucleated cells in each sample was estimated by amplification of reference gene primers within the assay. To quantify the absolute abundance of each unique TCRbeta CDR3 rearrangement, sequence reads were collapsed and filtered. For each sample, productive Simpson clonality was calculated as the square root of Simpson's diversity index across productive rearrangements. What TCRdb holds here is the immuneACCESS table cut down to in-frame rearrangements. Part of the clones is not present; checked against another copy, under half of the missing clones reflect an unresolved V gene, and the others are unexplained. V, J and clone size were drawn from that table, and D and trimming were deduced from the DNA. Across this sample there are tens of thousands of clones, with over 75% seen only once. The top ten constitute about 2.7% of the sample.

Points the paper makes about the study in general: Clinical and demographic metadata were provided uncurated, with the amount varying by source and participant.

Whole blood was collected in K2EDTA tubes by collaborating institutions according to the institutions' own protocols. For TCRbeta analysis, collaborators shipped samples in one of three forms: frozen whole blood, isolated PBMCs, or DNA extracted from either of those sample types. The sample consisted of peripheral blood. This clonotype originated in a woman of 80 years or more with acute or convalescent COVID-19.

The CDR3 loop reads CASRGAGYGTDTQYF. The DNA sequence is as follows: TGTGCCAGCAGGGGAGCGGGGTACGGCACAGATACGCAGTATTTT. The rearrangement combines TRBV2 with TRBJ2-3, with 7 bases matching TRBD2. The CDR3 runs 15 residues from the cysteine to the phenylalanine. Of the read, only the CDR3 DNA is kept; its 45 bases are in frame from base 1. As encoded in the germline V gene, CDR1 is SNHLY while CDR2 is FYNNEI. V loses 6 bases at its end and J loses 1 base; junction bases beyond the gene matches: 7.